One and the same sample provided the 16 T cell receptor beta chains below, sequenced in a study of lung T cells in sarcoidosis with Löfgren's syndrome. TCRdb itself ran the reads through MiXCR, one entry per CDR3 protein. This sample has about 63,000 distinct CDR3 sequences, with around 21% found just once. Sequencing was performed on CD4+ T cells from PBMCs. The origin of the receptors is a human donor with sarcoidosis (Löfgren's syndrome or another form), or a control subject (not recorded which).

The chain links TRBV20-1 to TRBJ1-2; 9 bases are shared with TRBD1. The CDR3 extends over 18 amino acids. The germline V gene has CDR1 DFQATT and CDR2 SNEGSKA (reference sequence). V gave up 6 bases and J gave up 7 bases; unmatched junction bases: 24. CDR3 amino acids: CSALLLGLTGQGQGGYTF. The CDR3 nucleotides are TGCAGTGCCCTGCTACTAGGTTTAACCGGACAGGGGCAAGGTGGCTACACCTTC.

The CDR3 DNA is TGTACCAGCAGCCTTAGGGGGACGGGACAAAACACCGGGGAGCTGTTTTTT. Amino acids: CTSSLRGTGQNTGELFF. The V and J genes are TRBV7-2 and TRBJ2-2, with TRBD1 as a possible D gene (6 bases). The CDR3 has 17 amino acids. Trimming cost V 5 bases and J 2 bases, with 18 bases left between them. CDR1 and CDR2 from the germline V gene are SGHTA and FQGNSA.

This clonotype has more than one count but fewer than ten. The chain couples TRBV19 to TRBJ2-4; 7 bases are shared with TRBD2. This CDR3 is 19 amino acids long. In germline, CDR1 is LNHDA, CDR2 SQIVND (reference sequence). V was clipped by 8 bases and J by 3 bases; unmatched bases: 22. In DNA, the CDR3 is TGTGCCAGTGCCAGTCACGGGGCTAGCGGAAAAGGTGGCAAAAACATTCAGTACTTC. It yields the protein CASASHGASGKGGKNIQYF.

This clonotype was counted many times. V is TRBV20-1 and J is TRBJ2-2; D unresolved. In germline, CDR1 is DFQATT, CDR2 SNEGSKA (reference sequence). The CDR3 extends over 14 amino acids. Trimming pared 4 bases from V and 1 base from J, leaving 10 bases between. CDR3 coding DNA: TGCAGTGCTACCCAGCGACTGAACACCGGGGAGCTGTTTTTT. Encoded protein: CSATQRLNTGELFF.

This clonotype was picked up a small number of times. The rearrangement joins TRBV29-1 to TRBJ2-1, with 7 bases aligning to TRBD2. With 2 bases clipped from V and 4 bases from J, the junction kept 8 bases outside the gene matches. Per the germline V gene, CDR1 is SQVTM and CDR2 is ANQGSEA. The CDR3 has 15 amino acids. This chain's CDR3 is CSVEHKLAAYNEQFF. The CDR3 DNA reads as TGCAGCGTTGAACATAAGCTAGCGGCATACAATGAGCAGTTCTTC.

The genes are TRBV12-3 or TRBV12-4 and TRBJ1-2; TRBD1 might be the D (5 bases). V was clipped by 5 bases and J by 12 bases, with 25 bases between them. The CDR3 loop spans 15 amino acids. The CDR3, as DNA: TGTGCCAGCAGTCAGCCCTTGCTCCGGCGGGGGAGTCACACCTTC. Its translation: CASSQPLLRRGSHTF.

CDR3 sequence (DNA): TGCGCCAGCAGCGCTGGCCTAGCGTCCTACAATGAGCAGTTCTTC. This encodes CASSAGLASYNEQFF. The V and J genes are TRBV4-3 and TRBJ2-1; maybe TRBD2 (6 bases). This CDR3 has 15 residues. CDR1 and CDR2 from the germline V gene are LGHNA and YSLEER. Trimming removed 5 bases at V and 1 base at J, with 12 bases between.

In the case of this clonotype: A much larger clone differs by one base, so this may be a read error. The chain carries TRBV2 and TRBJ1-1, with D perhaps TRBD1 (5 bases). Deletions cut 6 bases from V and 0 bases from J, with 11 bases between. Looked up from germline, CDR1 is SNHLY and CDR2 is FYNNEI. The CDR3 runs to 14 residues. The CDR3 region has the DNA TGTGCCAGCAGACGGGGCACTTTGAACACTGAAGCTTTCTTT. The encoded protein is CASRRGTLNTEAFF.

This clonotype was observed many times. V and J are TRBV27 and TRBJ1-2, with D unresolved. V gave up 4 bases and J gave up 1 base, with 7 bases separating them. The CDR3 is 13 residues long. From germline, CDR1 is MNHEY and CDR2 SMNVEV (reference sequence). Written as DNA, the CDR3 is TGTGCCAGCAGTTCCCAGATTAACTATGGCTACACCTTC. Its translation: CASSSQINYGYTF.

The table lists this clonotype with many counts. The chain links TRBV20-1 to TRBJ2-7, with D possibly matching TRBD1 (5 bases). Trimming left V 6 bases short and J 0 bases short, with 18 bases between. The length of the CDR3 is 15 residues. Per germline, CDR1 DFQATT and CDR2 SNEGSKA (reference sequence). The CDR3 loop reads CSASPPGSFSYEQYV. The CDR3 nucleotides read TGCAGTGCCAGTCCCCCAGGGTCGTTCTCCTACGAGCAGTACGTC.

The chain joins TRBV7-2 to TRBJ2-3, with D maybe TRBD2 (5 bases). This CDR3 is built from 15 residues. Germline assignment: CDR1 SGHTA and CDR2 FQGNSA. V was shortened by 2 bases and J by 0 bases, with 9 bases between the two germline ends. For the CDR3, the DNA is TGTGCCAGCAGCTTAAACGGGGTTAGCACAGATACGCAGTATTTT. Protein product: CASSLNGVSTDTQYF.

This clonotype was observed at least ten times. The rearrangement joins TRBV20-1 to TRBJ2-5; unclear D gene. CDR1 is DFQATT, CDR2 SNEGSKA, per germline (reference sequence). The CDR3 is 12 residues long. V was trimmed by 5 bases and J by 0 bases, leaving 7 bases between them. CDR3: CSAAMYQETQYF. CDR3 in DNA: TGCAGTGCTGCCATGTACCAAGAGACCCAGTACTTC.

In its sample, this clonotype was seen a few times. The rearrangement links TRBV2 to TRBJ2-6; D ambiguous. V was trimmed by 8 bases and J by 0 bases, leaving 8 bases between them. Per germline, CDR1 SNHLY and CDR2 FYNNEI. This CDR3 is 14 amino acids long. The CDR3 DNA reads TGTGCCAGCGACCGAAGCTCTGGGGCCAACGTCCTGACTTTC. Encoded protein: CASDRSSGANVLTF.

The chain employs TRBV18 and TRBJ2-7; 9 positions match TRBD1. The junction had 5 bases not matched to a gene; V was cut back by 5 bases and J by 6 bases. This CDR3 contains 13 residues. Germline V gene data show CDR1 as KGHSH and CDR2 as LQKENI. The CDR3 DNA follows: TGTGCCAGCTCAGTTGACAGGGGGAGCGAGCAGTACGTC. Amino acids: CASSVDRGSEQYV.

This clonotype came up a few times. This chain links TRBV10-3 with TRBJ2-1; no clear D. The CDR3 is made up of 11 amino acids. The germline CDR1 and CDR2 sequences are ENHRY and SYGVKD. The V end was cut by 0 bases, the J end by 10 bases, with 4 bases between. CDR3 protein: CAISESAEQFF. The CDR3 nucleotides read TGTGCCATCAGTGAGTCGGCCGAGCAGTTCTTC.

The CDR3 region is CASSRGRSHQEQYF. The CDR3 coding sequence is TGTGCCAGCAGCCGCGGGAGGTCCCACCAGGAGCAGTACTTC. The chain employs TRBV11-2 and TRBJ2-7, with TRBD2 matching over 8 bases. J was trimmed by 7 bases and V by 5 bases; bases with no gene match: 10. The CDR3 runs to 14 residues. Germline V gene lookup returns CDR1 SGHAT and CDR2 FQNNGV.